The 26 T cell receptor beta chains listed next were all sequenced from one sample in a study of T cells after yellow fever vaccination. One entry per CDR3 protein, called by TCRdb with MiXCR from the 5' RACE reads. The sample lists around 400,000 distinct CDR3 sequences, roughly 11% occurring once. This specimen consisted of PBMCs, obtained on the day of the first yellow fever vaccination. All receptors derive from a man aged 18 to 30 who received the YFV17D yellow fever vaccine.

This clonotype has just a few counts. V gene TRBV5-1 combines with J gene TRBJ1-2; perhaps TRBD1 as D (6 bases). The CDR3 runs 13 residues. Germline V gene sequence: CDR1 SGHRS, CDR2 YFSETQ. Trimming stripped 4 bases from V and 5 bases from J, with 12 bases between. Here the CDR3 reads CASSEQGDYGYTF. CDR3 nucleotide sequence: TGCGCCAGCAGCGAACAGGGCGATTATGGCTACACCTTC.

A word on this clonotype: Sequence at one end of the junction differs from germline and may be a read error. The chain links TRBV4-1 to TRBJ1-6; the D gene is possibly TRBD1 (5 bases). Germline lookup yields CDR1 MGHRA and CDR2 YSYEKL. The length of the CDR3 is 17 residues. In nucleotides, the CDR3 is TGCGCCTGCAGCCAACCACCAGACAGCTCCTATAATTCACCCCTCCACTTT. This gives the protein CACSQPPDSSYNSPLHF.

This clonotype appeared a few times. The chain recombines TRBV3-1 with TRBJ1-6; maybe TRBD1 (5 bases). The germline V gene encodes CDR1 LGHDT and CDR2 YNNKEL (reference sequence). The CDR3 loop spans 15 amino acids. Trimming stripped 0 bases from V and 10 bases from J, with 13 bases between. The CDR3 DNA follows: TGTGCCAGCAGCCAAGAGGACAAGGGTCGGTCACCCCTCCACTTT. This gives the protein CASSQEDKGRSPLHF.

This clonotype was seen only a few times. V and J are TRBV6-5 and TRBJ1-1, with TRBD1 identical over 11 bases. This CDR3 comprises 16 residues. V was clipped by 6 bases and J by 5 bases; unmatched bases: 11. The V gene's germline CDR1 is MNHEY and CDR2 SVGAGI. This chain's CDR3 is CASSYRTGGVLTEAFF. CDR3 DNA sequence: TGTGCCAGCAGCTATAGGACAGGGGGCGTATTAACTGAAGCTTTCTTT.

This clonotype was observed a handful of times. This rearrangement joins TRBV11-1 to TRBJ1-1; D call uncertain. Trimming stripped 5 bases from V and 4 bases from J, with 11 bases between. Germline V gives CDR1 SGHAT, CDR2 FQDESV (reference sequence). The CDR3 length is 13 residues. CDR3 nucleotide sequence: TGTGCCAGCAGCGGAGTTGTCGGCACTGAAGCTTTCTTT. Protein sequence: CASSGVVGTEAFF.

This clonotype was found a few times. CDR3 DNA: TGCAGCGTTGAAGCCGGCACGGGACAGGGGGCCTACGAGCAGTACTTC. It yields the protein CSVEAGTGQGAYEQYF. The genes are TRBV29-1 and TRBJ2-7; TRBD1 matches at 11 bases. CDR1 is SQVTM, CDR2 ANQGSEA, per germline. Trimming cost V 1 base and J 2 bases; bases outside gene matches: 7. This CDR3 spans 16 amino acids.

The CDR3: CAREEGEGYTF. The CDR3 DNA follows: TGTGCCAGAGAAGAGGGGGAAGGCTACACCTTC. This chain connects TRBV7-2 to TRBJ1-2, with a possible D match to TRBD1 (6 bases). The CDR3 is 11 amino acids. V lost 9 bases and J lost 8, with 13 bases in between. The germline CDR1 and CDR2 sequences are SGHTA and FQGNSA.

The chain has TRBV6-2 or TRBV6-3 and TRBJ2-4; 7 bases match TRBD2. This CDR3 region has 16 residues. Trimming took 7 bases from V and 0 from J; bases not matched to a gene: 9. CDR1 MNHEY and CDR2 SVGEGT come from the germline V gene. CDR3 DNA: TGTGCCAGCACCTATCGGCGGGAGATAGCCAAAAACATTCAGTACTTC. Protein product: CASTYRREIAKNIQYF.

The chain has TRBV3-1 and TRBJ2-2; 8 bases match TRBD1. This CDR3 has 15 residues. Germline V lookup: CDR1 LGHDT, CDR2 YNNKEL (reference sequence). With V trimmed by 1 base and J by 6 bases, 4 bases remained unmatched. For the CDR3, the DNA is TGTGCCAGCAGCCAAGCGGACAGGGTAGCCGGGGAGCTGTTTTTT. Amino acid sequence: CASSQADRVAGELFF.

The chain combines TRBV7-2 with TRBJ2-5; TRBD1 matches 10 bases. J gave up 5 bases and V 1 base, and 4 bases lay outside the gene matches. Germline CDR1 and CDR2: SGHTA and FQGNSA. The CDR3 covers 15 residues. CDR3 in DNA: TGTGCCAGCAGCTTAGGCGACAGGGGGCGGGAGACCCAGTACTTC. This translates into CASSLGDRGRETQYF.

The rearrangement joins TRBV7-6 to TRBJ2-7; D gene ambiguous. Germline loops: CDR1 SGHVS, CDR2 FNYEAQ. The V and J ends lost 5 bases and 2 bases respectively, with 13 bases between them. The CDR3 runs 14 residues. The CDR3 DNA sequence: TGTGCCAGCAGCCCTAATTCAGGACCCTACGAGCAGTACGTC. It translates to CASSPNSGPYEQYV.

This clonotype was counted at least ten times. The rearrangement joins TRBV4-1 to TRBJ2-3; perhaps TRBD1 as D (6 bases). Per germline, CDR1 MGHRA and CDR2 YSYEKL. V gave up 1 base and J gave up 3 bases, with 23 bases separating them. The CDR3 is 19 amino acids. Here the CDR3 reads CASSQAPGVVVLRTDTQYF. CDR3 coding DNA: TGCGCCAGCAGCCAAGCGCCAGGGGTCGTGGTATTACGAACAGATACGCAGTATTTT.

There are a few counts of this clonotype. The chain carries TRBV6-2 or TRBV6-3 and TRBJ1-6; D remains unclear. Germline V gene sequence: CDR1 MNHEY, CDR2 SVGEGT. Trimming took 6 bases from V and 5 from J, leaving 20 bases between them. The CDR3 sequence is 17 residues long. CDR3 nucleotides: TGTGCCAGCAGAGACGTATACTTGGACCTCAATAATTCACCCCTCCACTTT. Its protein is CASRDVYLDLNNSPLHF.

This clonotype was seen more than once but under ten times. This chain links TRBV3-1 with TRBJ2-5; D not resolved. There are 12 residues in the CDR3. The ends were cut back, 0 bases at V and 3 bases at J, with 2 bases in the middle. Germline CDR1 and CDR2: LGHDT and YNNKEL (reference sequence). This CDR3 is CASSQEEETQYF. The CDR3 coding sequence is TGTGCCAGCAGCCAAGAAGAAGAGACCCAGTACTTC.

This clonotype was recorded a few times. V usage is TRBV7-9 and J usage is TRBJ2-1, with 10 bases lining up with TRBD1. V lost 6 bases to trimming and J lost 7 bases; unmatched junction nucleotides: 3. CDR3 size: 13 residues. Germline loops: CDR1 SEHNR, CDR2 FQNEAQ (reference sequence). CDR3 in amino acids: CASRDRGENEQFF. The CDR3 nucleotides read TGTGCCAGCAGGGACAGGGGGGAGAATGAGCAGTTCTTC.

This chain joins TRBV5-1 and TRBJ2-1; 7 positions agree with TRBD2. Germline CDR1 is SGHRS and CDR2 is YFSETQ. CDR3 length: 17 amino acids. V shed 0 bases and J 2 bases; nucleotides not matched to a gene: 8. The CDR3 bases are TGCGCCAGCAGCTTGGTGGCCGGGGGGTTGACCTACAATGAGCAGTTCTTC. The encoded protein is CASSLVAGGLTYNEQFF.

This clonotype was counted ten times or more. This chain connects TRBV5-1 to TRBJ1-2; TRBD1 is a possible D gene (5 bases). The V gene's germline CDR1 is SGHRS and CDR2 YFSETQ. V lost 3 bases to trimming and J lost 7 bases, with 13 bases between them. The CDR3 has 13 residues. CDR3 sequence (DNA): TGCGCCAGCAGCTCGGGACTGTCGTTTGGCTACACCTTC. Protein: CASSSGLSFGYTF.

The CDR3: CASSVGSGGPDTQYF. The CDR3 nucleotides are TGTGCCAGCAGCGTAGGTTCGGGGGGGCCAGATACGCAGTATTTT. The chain uses TRBV9 and TRBJ2-3; 8 nucleotides line up with TRBD2. Germline V gives CDR1 SGDLS, CDR2 YYNGEE. The V gene end was trimmed by 0 bases and the J gene end by 4 bases; junction bases not matched to a gene: 4. This CDR3 has 15 amino acids.

The chain is built from TRBV6-4 and TRBJ2-3; the D gene is possibly TRBD2 (7 bases). In germline, CDR1 is MRHNA, CDR2 SNTAGT. The CDR3 has 16 residues. The V and J ends lost 5 bases and 0 bases respectively, with 15 bases between them. As DNA, the CDR3 is TGTGCCAGCAGTTTCACAGGGACTATGAGCACAGATACGCAGTATTTT. It codes for CASSFTGTMSTDTQYF.

This clonotype was seen many times. The genes are TRBV4-3 and TRBJ1-5, with D hard to call. Germline CDR1 is LGHNA and CDR2 is YSLEER. This CDR3 spans 14 amino acids. V gave up 0 bases and J gave up 3 bases, with 6 bases separating them. The CDR3: CASSQDSLNQPQHF. The CDR3 DNA is TGCGCCAGCAGCCAAGATAGTCTCAATCAGCCCCAGCATTTT.

The chain carries TRBV23-1 and TRBJ2-3; perhaps TRBD2 as D (5 bases). TRBV23-1 is assigned to the ORF class and has an uncertain function. The CDR3 loop spans 14 amino acids. Between the trimmed V and J ends, which lost 1 base and 4 bases, there was a span of 9 bases. For the CDR3, the DNA is TGCGCCAGCAGTCAATGGAGGCTAGCAGATACGCAGTATTTT. As protein: CASSQWRLADTQYF.

This clonotype was detected only a few times. This chain connects TRBV29-1 to TRBJ1-5, with 7 bases that match TRBD1. CDR3 size: 12 residues. Trimming took 5 bases from V and 5 from J; bases not matched to a gene: 3. Germline V CDR1 and CDR2: SQVTM, ANQGSEA. CDR3 in amino acids: CSVQGDDQPQHF. CDR3 sequence (DNA): TGCAGCGTTCAGGGGGACGATCAGCCCCAGCATTTT. Using reference TRBV29-1 and TRBJ1-5 for the parts outside the CDR3, the full variable domain is SAVISQKPSRDICQRGTSLTIQCQVDSQVTMMFWYRQQPGQSLTLIATANQGSEATYESGFVIDKFPISRPNLTFSTLTVSNMSPEDSSIYLCSVQGDDQPQHFGDGTRLSIL.

V is TRBV7-2 and J is TRBJ2-3, with TRBD2 identical over 8 bases. CDR3 size: 14 residues. Trimming took 1 base from V and 6 from J; bases not matched to a gene: 3. Per the germline V gene, CDR1 is SGHTA and CDR2 is FQGNSA. In DNA, the CDR3 is TGTGCCAGCAGCTTAGTCGGCGGGGGGGATACGCAGTATTTT. This codes for CASSLVGGGDTQYF.

This clonotype was recorded a few times. The CDR3 sequence is CASSEAGRSYNEQFF. CDR3 bases: TGCGCCAGCAGTGAAGCCGGCCGCTCCTACAATGAGCAGTTCTTC. This rearrangement joins TRBV10-2 to TRBJ2-1; D not resolved. This CDR3 spans 15 amino acids. V dropped 3 bases and J dropped 0 bases, with 9 bases sitting between them. The germline CDR1 and CDR2 sequences are WSHSY and SAAADI.

This clonotype was detected only a few times. This chain uses TRBV4-1 with TRBJ1-5; no clear D. This CDR3 comprises 15 residues. The germline gives CDR1 MGHRA, CDR2 YSYEKL. V dropped 4 bases and J dropped 0 bases, with 10 bases sitting between them. The CDR3 here is CASSPRAVSNQPQHF. DNA of the CDR3: TGCGCCAGCAGCCCCCGGGCCGTTAGCAATCAGCCCCAGCATTTT.

The chain combines TRBV11-2 with TRBJ1-3, with a tentative D call TRBD1 (5 bases). V lost 1 base, J lost 3 bases, and 13 bases lay in between. Per germline, CDR1 SGHAT and CDR2 FQNNGV. CDR3 length: 16 residues. The CDR3 region has the DNA TGTGCCAGCAGCTTAGGAGTTGGGGGAAATGGAAACACCATATATTTT. It encodes CASSLGVGGNGNTIYF.